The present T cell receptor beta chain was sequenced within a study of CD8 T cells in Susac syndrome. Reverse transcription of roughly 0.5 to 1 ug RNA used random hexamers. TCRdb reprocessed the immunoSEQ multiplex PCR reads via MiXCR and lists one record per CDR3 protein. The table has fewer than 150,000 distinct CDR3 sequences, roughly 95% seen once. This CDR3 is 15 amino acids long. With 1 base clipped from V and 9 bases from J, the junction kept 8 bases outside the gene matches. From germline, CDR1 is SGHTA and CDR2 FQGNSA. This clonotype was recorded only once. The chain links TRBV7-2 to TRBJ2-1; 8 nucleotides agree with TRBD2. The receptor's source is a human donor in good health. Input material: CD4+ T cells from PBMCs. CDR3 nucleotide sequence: TGTGCCAGCAGCTTAGAGGCTAGGACTAGCTCTGAGCAGTTCTTC. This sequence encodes CASSLEARTSSEQFF.